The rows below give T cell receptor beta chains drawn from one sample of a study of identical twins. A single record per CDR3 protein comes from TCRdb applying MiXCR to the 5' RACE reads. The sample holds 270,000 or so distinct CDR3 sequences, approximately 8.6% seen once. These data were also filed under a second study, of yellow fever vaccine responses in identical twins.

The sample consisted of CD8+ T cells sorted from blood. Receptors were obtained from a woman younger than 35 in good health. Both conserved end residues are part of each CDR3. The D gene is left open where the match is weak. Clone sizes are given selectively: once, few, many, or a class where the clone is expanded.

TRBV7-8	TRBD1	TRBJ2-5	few	CASSLATGGRYQETQYF	TGTGCCAGCAGCTTAGCTACAGGGGGCCGGTACCAAGAGACCCAGTACTTC
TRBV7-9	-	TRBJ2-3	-	CASSSGGPPTDTQYF	TGTGCCAGCAGCTCGGGGGGCCCCCCTACAGATACGCAGTATTTT
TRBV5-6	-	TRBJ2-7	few	CASSIGRSEQYF	TGTGCCAGCAGCATCGGGAGAAGCGAGCAGTACTTC
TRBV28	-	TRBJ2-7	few	CASSSPRAGSDEQYF	TGTGCCAGCAGTTCCCCGCGGGCGGGGTCCGACGAGCAGTACTTC
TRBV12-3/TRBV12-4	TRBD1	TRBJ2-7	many	CASTGTGDYEQYF	TGTGCCAGCACCGGGACAGGGGACTACGAGCAGTACTTC
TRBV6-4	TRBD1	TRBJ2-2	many	CASGRTGGDTGELFF	TGTGCCAGCGGCCGGACAGGGGGCGACACCGGGGAGCTGTTTTTT
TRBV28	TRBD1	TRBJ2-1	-	CASSLFDREVDYNEQFF	TGTGCCAGCAGTTTATTTGACAGGGAAGTTGACTACAATGAGCAGTTCTTC
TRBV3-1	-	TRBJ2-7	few	CASSEGRDFYEQYF	TGTGCCAGCAGCGAAGGCAGGGACTTCTACGAGCAGTACTTC
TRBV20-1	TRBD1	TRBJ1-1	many	CSAKKQGAIDEAFF	TGCAGTGCTAAAAAACAGGGGGCGATTGATGAAGCTTTCTTT
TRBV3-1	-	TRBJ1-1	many	CASSQEPGPNTEAFF	TGTGCCAGCAGCCAAGAACCAGGGCCGAACACTGAAGCTTTCTTT
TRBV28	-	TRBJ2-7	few	CASSLPAGTYEQYF	TGTGCCAGCAGTTTACCCGCAGGTACCTACGAGCAGTACTTC
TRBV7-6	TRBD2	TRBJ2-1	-	CASSLATVAGVDYNEQFF	TGTGCCAGCAGCTTAGCGACAGTAGCGGGAGTCGACTACAATGAGCAGTTCTTC
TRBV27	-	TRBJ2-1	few	CASSHPQTRSEQFF	TGTGCCAGCAGCCACCCCCAGACCCGCAGTGAGCAGTTCTTC
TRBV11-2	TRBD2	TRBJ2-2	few	CASSFGLAGLIRDTGELFF	TGTGCCAGCAGCTTCGGACTAGCGGGACTAATTCGGGACACCGGGGAGCTGTTTTTT
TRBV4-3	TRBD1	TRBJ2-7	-	CASSQAGTVDYEQYF	TGCGCCAGCAGCCAAGCGGGGACAGTCGACTACGAGCAGTACTTC
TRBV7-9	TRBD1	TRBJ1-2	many	CASSQGQTYGYTF	TGTGCCAGCAGCCAGGGACAGACCTATGGCTACACCTTC